The present T cell receptor (beta chain) was sequenced within a study of T cell responses to AZD1222 COVID-19 vaccine. General observations from the study: It should be noted that donors were predominantly white British and more often female, and clonal diversity was possibly underestimated.

The method was immunoSEQ multiplex PCR; TCRdb's version includes in-frame clones alone and lacks a portion of them. Of roughly 99,000 clones in the sample, around 90% were seen once. In the case of this clone: What it binds is not known.

V lost 1 base, J lost 2 bases, and 8 bases lay in between. Germline CDR1 reads LNHDA; CDR2 reads SQIVND (reference sequence). The CDR3 contains 14 residues. The source was peripheral blood, collected 28 days after the second AZD1222 dose. This receptor was taken from an adult who received the AZD1222 COVID-19 vaccine. The V gene is TRBV19, the J gene TRBJ1-1, with no clear D. CDR3 coding DNA: TGTGCCAGTAGTATAGGTGACACTAACACTGAAGCTTTCTTT. It specifies CASSIGDTNTEAFF.